A selection of T cell receptor beta chains follows, all from one sample in a study of tumor-infiltrating lymphocytes in localized non-small cell lung cancer. Profiling relied on immunoSEQ multiplex PCR, and the TCRdb table lists in-frame clones only, not all of them. The sample lists about 29,000 clones, around 85% occurring once. Sample: lung tumor tissue. The receptors were gathered from a human donor with non-small cell lung cancer. Both conserved end residues are part of each CDR3. The order of the fields is D gene, clone size, J gene, V gene, CDR3 protein, CDR3 DNA. A D gene is named only where the DNA matches it firmly. The listing skips clone size in some rows; elsewhere it reads once, few, many or a size class.

.	.	TRBJ2-3	TRBV7-3	CASSFSPTDTQYF	TGTGCCAGCAGCTTTAGCCCCACAGATACGCAGTATTTT
.	few	TRBJ1-3	TRBV4-3	CASSQARRGSGNTIYF	TGCGCCAGCAGCCAAGCTCGCCGGGGCTCTGGAAACACCATATATTTT
.	.	TRBJ2-3	TRBV7-7	CASSLAPTDTQYF	TGTGCTAGCAGCTTAGCCCCCACAGATACGCAGTATTTT
.	.	TRBJ1-2	TRBV5-6	CASSLAVVGGYTF	TGTGCCAGCAGCTTGGCGGTCGTAGGAGGCTACACCTTC
TRBD1	medium-sized	TRBJ1-1	TRBV19	CASRLPGTGEAFF	TGTGCCAGTAGGCTACCCGGGACAGGTGAAGCTTTCTTT
.	.	TRBJ2-5	TRBV6-5	CASSYGYPRETQYF	TGTGCCAGCAGTTACGGATACCCCCGGGAGACCCAGTACTTC
.	.	TRBJ2-5	TRBV7-8	CASSLGLAIQETQYF	TGTGCCAGCAGCTTAGGGTTAGCGATCCAAGAGACCCAGTACTTC
.	once	TRBJ1-2	TRBV7-8	CASASTGTNYGYTF	TGTGCCAGCGCCTCAACAGGGACGAACTATGGCTACACCTTC
TRBD1	.	TRBJ2-7	TRBV7-2	CASRASTGWDEQYF	TGTGCCAGCAGGGCTTCGACAGGGTGGGACGAGCAGTACTTC
.	.	TRBJ2-5	TRBV29-1	CSVAPWDQSGETQYF	TGCAGCGTTGCCCCATGGGACCAGTCTGGGGAGACCCAGTACTTC
TRBD1	.	TRBJ1-5	TRBV27	CASKAGTGRLQPQHF	TGTGCCAGCAAGGCCGGGACAGGACGGCTTCAGCCCCAGCATTTT
TRBD1	.	TRBJ2-5	TRBV14	CASRLSGTGSQETQYF	TGTGCCAGCAGGCTATCCGGGACAGGGTCCCAAGAGACCCAGTACTTC
TRBD2	.	TRBJ2-7	TRBV5-1	CASAGGGSYEQYF	TGCGCCAGCGCGGGGGGGGGATCCTACGAGCAGTACTTC
.	.	TRBJ1-4	TRBV29-1	CSCGVGRSEKLFF	TGCAGCTGTGGAGTTGGAAGGAGTGAAAAACTGTTTTTT
.	once	TRBJ2-7	TRBV6-5	CASSGGPGPYEQYF	TGTGCCAGCAGTGGCGGCCCCGGTCCCTACGAGCAGTACTTC
.	few	TRBJ2-3	TRBV7-2	CASSFPGGSYTQYF	TGTGCCAGCAGCTTCCCCGGGGGATCCTATACGCAGTATTTT
TRBD1	.	TRBJ1-2	TRBV2	CASRETGQGNYYGYTF	TGTGCCAGCAGGGAGACGGGACAGGGGAACTACTATGGCTACACCTTC
.	.	TRBJ1-4	TRBV28	CASSLSDFGEKLFF	TGTGCCAGCAGTCTCAGTGATTTTGGGGAAAAACTGTTTTTT
.	once	TRBJ2-7	TRBV14	CASSQEVWGYEQYF	TGTGCCAGCAGCCAAGAGGTTTGGGGTTACGAGCAGTACTTC
.	.	TRBJ1-3	TRBV7-2	CASSDYSGNTIYF	TGTGCCAGCAGCGATTACTCTGGAAACACCATATATTTT
.	.	TRBJ2-3	TRBV14	CASSKRLDPSTDTQYF	TGTGCCAGCAGCAAACGACTAGACCCTAGCACAGATACGCAGTATTTT
.	.	TRBJ2-2	TRBV2	CASSQNNGELFF	TGTGCCAGCAGCCAGAATAACGGGGAGCTGTTTTTT
.	.	TRBJ2-7	TRBV9	CASSVGISYEQYF	TGTGCCAGCAGCGTAGGTATTTCCTACGAGCAGTACTTC
TRBD2	.	TRBJ2-5	TRBV7-9	CASSLGVRTSGYQETQYF	TGTGCCAGCAGCTTAGGTGTCCGGACTAGCGGGTACCAAGAGACCCAGTACTTC
TRBD1	.	TRBJ1-2	TRBV27	CASRVQGTYGYTF	TGTGCCAGTCGGGTACAGGGGACCTATGGCTACACCTTC
.	few	TRBJ1-1	TRBV2	CASSEGQPDEAFF	TGTGCCAGCAGTGAAGGACAGCCAGATGAAGCTTTCTTT
.	few	TRBJ2-5	TRBV7-7	CASSSHTGATQYF	TGTGCTAGCAGCTCCCACACAGGCGCCACCCAGTACTTC
.	.	TRBJ2-7	TRBV6-1	CASIIGYEQYF	TGTGCCAGCATTATCGGCTACGAGCAGTACTTC
.	.	TRBJ2-3	TRBV9	CASSARPGLTDTQYF	TGTGCCAGCAGCGCCCGGCCGGGGCTTACAGATACGCAGTATTTT
.	.	TRBJ1-4	TRBV7-9	CASSSGYEKLFF	TGTGCCAGCAGCTCAGGGTACGAAAAACTGTTTTTT
TRBD1	.	TRBJ2-5	TRBV14	CASSLTGEETQYF	TGTGCCAGCAGCCTGACAGGGGAAGAGACCCAGTACTTC
.	.	TRBJ1-1	TRBV6-5	CASRIGNTEAFF	TGTGCCAGCAGGATTGGGAACACTGAAGCTTTCTTT
.	few	TRBJ1-6	TRBV2	CASSAGHNSPLHF	TGTGCCAGCAGTGCCGGCCATAATTCACCCCTCCACTTT
.	.	TRBJ2-7	TRBV7-2	CASSWTVNYEQYF	TGTGCCAGCAGCTGGACAGTAAACTACGAGCAGTACTTC
TRBD1	.	TRBJ1-2	TRBV7-9	CASSSGQGGHYGYTF	TGTGCCAGCAGCTCCGGACAGGGAGGGCACTATGGCTACACCTTC
.	.	TRBJ1-6	TRBV7-9	CASSPPRTKNSPLHF	TGTGCCAGCAGCCCCCCCCGGACAAAGAATTCACCCCTCCACTTT
TRBD1	.	TRBJ2-2	TRBV6-5	CASSYVGTGLAGELFF	TGTGCCAGCAGTTACGTAGGGACAGGGTTGGCCGGGGAGCTGTTTTTT